Following are 9 T cell receptor beta chains from one sample sequenced in a study of blood T cell repertoires in COVID-19. The table came from immunoSEQ multiplex PCR; TCRdb's copy has only in-frame clones and leaves some out. The top ten hold roughly 3.7% of the sample, which has approximately 250,000 clones, 75% to 90% seen once. Input material: PBMCs or T cells enriched from blood (not recorded which). These receptors were taken from a woman aged 25 to 39 who had recovered from COVID-19.

This sequence joins TRBV2 and TRBJ1-5; TRBD1 agrees at 8 bases. Germline CDR1 and CDR2: SNHLY and FYNNEI. The CDR3 loop spans 15 amino acids. J lost 2 bases, V lost 7 bases, and 7 bases had no gene match. CDR3 in amino acids: CASTKDRVRNQPQHF. CDR3 DNA sequence: TGTGCCAGCACGAAGGACAGGGTTCGCAATCAGCCCCAGCATTTT.

The chain couples TRBV6-4 to TRBJ1-1; D might be TRBD1 (5 bases). Germline V gives CDR1 MRHNA, CDR2 SNTAGT. This CDR3 contains 18 residues. V shed 0 bases and J shed 0 bases, with 17 bases lying between them. The CDR3 DNA reads as TGTGCCAGCAGTGACTCGCGCAGGGAAAGGGTCTTGAACACTGAAGCTTTCTTT. It codes for CASSDSRRERVLNTEAFF.

This chain uses TRBV11-3 with TRBJ2-3; D may be TRBD1 (5 bases). In germline, CDR1 is SGHNT, CDR2 YENEEA. Trimming left V 3 bases short and J 6 bases short, with 19 bases between. The CDR3 is made up of 16 amino acids. The CDR3 is CASSLGRTFPADTQYF. For the CDR3, the DNA is TGTGCCAGCAGCTTGGGGCGTACTTTTCCCGCGGATACGCAGTATTTT.

The CDR3 nucleotides read TGTGCCAGTAGTACTTGGGACAGGGGACCGATCTATGGCTACACCTTC. Translation: CASSTWDRGPIYGYTF. This chain connects TRBV19 to TRBJ1-2; 10 nucleotides agree with TRBD1. Trimming cost V 4 bases and J 4 bases; bases outside gene matches: 9. The length of the CDR3 is 16 residues. Germline V lookup: CDR1 LNHDA, CDR2 SQIVND (reference sequence).

The chain combines TRBV7-2 with TRBJ2-3; TRBD2 is a possible D gene (5 bases). Germline V gives CDR1 SGHTA, CDR2 FQGNSA. The CDR3 contains 14 residues. Trimming cost V 5 bases and J 1 base, with 10 bases left between them. CDR3 region: CASSKHGGTDTQYF. The CDR3 nucleotides are TGTGCCAGCAGCAAACACGGGGGCACAGATACGCAGTATTTT.

The chain is built from TRBV5-4 and TRBJ2-5, with D tentatively TRBD1 (7 bases). The CDR3 is 16 residues long. Germline CDR1 SGHNT, CDR2 YYREEE (reference sequence). Deletions cut 6 bases from V and 1 base from J, with 19 bases between. The DNA of the CDR3 is TGTGCCAGCACCTTCTTGACAGGGCGGGGCCAAGAGACCCAGTACTTC. Translating gives CASTFLTGRGQETQYF.

The rearrangement links TRBV7-8 to TRBJ1-2, with TRBD1 identical over 7 bases. Germline V gene sequence: CDR1 SGHVS, CDR2 FQNEAQ. V lost 4 bases, J lost 1 base, and 9 bases stayed unmatched. The CDR3 spans 16 residues. The DNA for the CDR3 is TGTGCCAGCAGCTCTGGGACAGTTAACGTTAACTATGGCTACACCTTC. It yields the protein CASSSGTVNVNYGYTF.

The chain carries TRBV7-8 and TRBJ1-1; TRBD1 agrees at 10 bases. CDR3 size: 15 residues. V was pared by 1 base and J by 5 bases, with 4 bases of the junction left unmatched. Germline assignment: CDR1 SGHVS and CDR2 FQNEAQ. This chain's CDR3 is CASSLEGQGRTEAFF. The CDR3 nucleotides read TGTGCCAGCAGCTTAGAGGGACAGGGGAGGACTGAAGCTTTCTTT.

CDR3 sequence (DNA): TGTGCCAGCAGTGGAAGGGGGGGCTCTGGAAACACCATATATTTT. Its translation is CASSGRGGSGNTIYF. The rearrangement links TRBV28 to TRBJ1-3; D is perhaps TRBD1 (6 bases). The CDR3 has 15 amino acids. With 5 bases removed from V and 0 bases from J, the gap between germline ends came to 11 bases. CDR1 is MDHEN and CDR2 is SYDVKM in the germline V gene.